These T cell receptor beta chains were read from a single sample in a study of T cell changes during pregnancy in multiple sclerosis. Repertoires were generated with immunoSEQ multiplex PCR, while TCRdb's copy carries only in-frame clones and drops some. The sample lists about 80,000 clones; around 92% were seen once. The specimen comprised peripheral blood, sampled before pregnancy. Every receptor here comes from a female donor with multiple sclerosis, enrolled in a pregnancy study. Each CDR3 is given with its conserved first and last residue. The D gene is left open where the match is weak. Where a row states a size, it is once, few, many or the class of an expanded clone; other rows omit it.

J: TRBJ2-5
size: once
D: TRBD1
V: TRBV7-9
CDR3: CASSLGQGVLETQYF
DNA: TGTGCCAGCAGCTTAGGGCAGGGGGTTTTGGAGACCCAGTACTTC

J: TRBJ2-7
size: .
D: TRBD1
V: TRBV28
CDR3: CASSTQDRLTYEQYF
DNA: TGTGCCAGCAGTACTCAGGACAGGCTGACCTACGAGCAGTACTTC

J: TRBJ2-1
size: .
D: TRBD2
V: TRBV6-5
CDR3: CASKGTLAGMSEQFF
DNA: TGTGCCAGCAAAGGAACACTAGCGGGAATGAGTGAGCAGTTCTTC

J: TRBJ2-2
size: .
D: .
V: TRBV29-1
CDR3: CSVDRSNTGELFF
DNA: TGCAGCGTTGACAGGTCGAACACCGGGGAGCTGTTTTTT

J: TRBJ1-2
size: .
D: .
V: TRBV6-6
CDR3: CASTKETERYGYTF
DNA: TGTGCCAGCACCAAAGAGACAGAGCGCTATGGCTACACCTTC

J: TRBJ1-1
size: .
D: TRBD1
V: TRBV11-2
CDR3: CASSLGTGNTEAFF
DNA: TGTGCCAGCAGCTTAGGGACAGGGAACACTGAAGCTTTCTTT

J: TRBJ1-2
size: .
D: TRBD1
V: TRBV5-6
CDR3: CASSFDRGNYGYTF
DNA: TGTGCCAGCAGCTTCGACAGGGGCAACTATGGCTACACCTTC

J: TRBJ1-2
size: .
D: .
V: TRBV19
CDR3: CASSRTGRGNYGYTF
DNA: TGTGCCAGTAGCCGAACAGGGAGAGGTAACTATGGCTACACCTTC

J: TRBJ2-7
size: .
D: TRBD2
V: TRBV27
CDR3: CASSLSGRVGYEQYF
DNA: TGTGCCAGCAGTTTAAGCGGGAGGGTGGGGTACGAGCAGTACTTC

J: TRBJ2-7
size: .
D: TRBD2
V: TRBV5-1
CDR3: CASSTSGRSYEQYF
DNA: TGCGCCAGCAGCACGAGCGGGAGGTCCTACGAGCAGTACTTC

J: TRBJ2-1
size: .
D: TRBD1
V: TRBV5-1
CDR3: CATGQGNNEQFF
DNA: TGCGCCACCGGACAGGGAAACAATGAGCAGTTCTTC

J: TRBJ2-1
size: .
D: TRBD2
V: TRBV29-1
CDR3: CSGEGSSYNEQFF
DNA: TGCAGTGGGGAGGGAAGCTCCTACAATGAGCAGTTCTTC

J: TRBJ2-1
size: .
D: TRBD2
V: TRBV29-1
CDR3: CSVEASGNWNEQFF
DNA: TGCAGCGTTGAGGCTAGCGGGAATTGGAATGAGCAGTTCTTC

J: TRBJ2-2
size: .
D: .
V: TRBV7-9
CDR3: CASSLSLGELFF
DNA: TGTGCCAGCAGCTTATCCCTCGGGGAGCTGTTTTTT

J: TRBJ1-2
size: .
D: .
V: TRBV9
CDR3: CASSGPGHSF
DNA: TGTGCCAGCAGCGGCCCGGGACACTCCTTC

J: TRBJ2-5
size: .
D: TRBD1
V: TRBV19
CDR3: CASSINDRGDGTQYF
DNA: TGTGCCAGTAGTATCAACGACAGGGGGGACGGGACCCAGTACTTC

J: TRBJ2-7
size: once
D: TRBD2
V: TRBV11-3
CDR3: CASSLGPGGQYEQYF
DNA: TGTGCCAGCAGCTTAGGACCGGGAGGTCAATACGAGCAGTACTTC

J: TRBJ2-3
size: .
D: TRBD2
V: TRBV11-2
CDR3: CANTLWGGTSTDTQYF
DNA: TGTGCCAACACCTTATGGGGGGGGACTTCCACAGATACGCAGTATTTT

J: TRBJ1-4
size: .
D: .
V: TRBV27
CDR3: CASSLSSGDSNEKLFF
DNA: TGTGCCAGCAGTTTATCGTCCGGAGACTCTAATGAAAAACTGTTTTTT

J: TRBJ2-1
size: .
D: .
V: TRBV5-6
CDR3: CASRRTRGPWSYNEQFF
DNA: TGTGCCAGCAGACGCACCAGGGGCCCGTGGTCCTACAATGAGCAGTTCTTC

J: TRBJ1-2
size: .
D: .
V: TRBV5-4
CDR3: CASSPPGPGGNYGYTF
DNA: TGTGCCAGCAGCCCTCCGGGCCCCGGGGGGAACTATGGCTACACCTTC

J: TRBJ1-2
size: .
D: .
V: TRBV11-2
CDR3: CASSPSLRVSYGYTF
DNA: TGTGCCAGCAGCCCCTCTTTGAGGGTTAGCTATGGCTACACCTTC

J: TRBJ2-6
size: .
D: .
V: TRBV5-8
CDR3: CASSRTDSSGANVLTF
DNA: TGTGCCAGCAGCCGAACCGACAGCTCTGGGGCCAACGTCCTGACTTTC

J: TRBJ1-2
size: .
D: .
V: TRBV18
CDR3: CASSPNDRGGGYGYTF
DNA: TGTGCCAGCTCACCCAACGACCGAGGGGGTGGCTATGGCTACACCTTC

J: TRBJ2-7
size: .
D: .
V: TRBV28
CDR3: CASRQGYEQYF
DNA: TGTGCCAGCAGACAGGGCTACGAGCAGTACTTC

J: TRBJ2-3
size: .
D: .
V: TRBV7-2
CDR3: CASSFTAGYTQYF
DNA: TGTGCCAGCAGCTTTACGGCGGGGTATACGCAGTATTTT

J: TRBJ1-2
size: .
D: .
V: TRBV19
CDR3: CASNDRKPYGYTF
DNA: TGTGCCAGTAACGACAGGAAACCCTATGGCTACACCTTC

J: TRBJ1-2
size: .
D: TRBD1
V: TRBV29-1
CDR3: CSVADRVGYGYTF
DNA: TGCAGCGTTGCCGACAGGGTGGGCTATGGCTACACCTTC

J: TRBJ1-5
size: .
D: .
V: TRBV7-6
CDR3: CASSQSDIQPQHF
DNA: TGTGCCAGCAGCCAGAGTGACATTCAGCCCCAGCATTTT

J: TRBJ2-5
size: .
D: .
V: TRBV14
CDR3: CASSQARRVGETQYF
DNA: TGTGCCAGCAGCCAAGCTAGGAGGGTTGGGGAGACCCAGTACTTC

J: TRBJ1-5
size: .
D: TRBD1
V: TRBV28
CDR3: CASSFRGRGNQPQHF
DNA: TGTGCCAGCAGTTTTAGGGGGCGCGGGAATCAGCCCCAGCATTTT

J: TRBJ1-4
size: .
D: .
V: TRBV7-9
CDR3: CASSPTGGSRNEKLFF
DNA: TGTGCCAGCAGCCCAACGGGAGGTAGCCGAAATGAAAAACTGTTTTTT

J: TRBJ1-2
size: few
D: .
V: TRBV9
CDR3: CASSVGGGLGYTF
DNA: TGTGCCAGCAGCGTAGGCGGGGGTCTTGGCTACACCTTC

J: TRBJ2-3
size: .
D: .
V: TRBV5-1
CDR3: CASSLAAADTQYF
DNA: TGCGCCAGCAGCTTGGCTGCGGCAGATACGCAGTATTTT

J: TRBJ2-3
size: .
D: TRBD1
V: TRBV28
CDR3: CASRLSTGSTDTQYF
DNA: TGTGCCAGCAGGCTCTCGACAGGGAGCACAGATACGCAGTATTTT

J: TRBJ2-7
size: once
D: .
V: TRBV4-2
CDR3: CASSHVSGAGTSYEQYF
DNA: TGTGCCAGCAGCCACGTGAGTGGGGCCGGAACCTCCTACGAGCAGTACTTC

J: TRBJ2-7
size: once
D: TRBD2
V: TRBV13
CDR3: CASSPGTSSYEQYF
DNA: TGTGCCAGCAGCCCCGGGACTAGCTCCTACGAGCAGTACTTC

J: TRBJ2-7
size: few
D: TRBD1
V: TRBV27
CDR3: CASSPGAGGNYEQYF
DNA: TGTGCCAGCAGTCCCGGGGCAGGGGGTAACTACGAGCAGTACTTC

J: TRBJ1-1
size: .
D: .
V: TRBV19
CDR3: CASSRLTGAMNTEAFF
DNA: TGTGCCAGTAGCCGATTGACAGGAGCTATGAACACTGAAGCTTTCTTT

J: TRBJ2-7
size: once
D: TRBD1
V: TRBV28
CDR3: CASRPMGQGATYEQYF
DNA: TGTGCCAGCAGACCGATGGGACAGGGGGCGACCTACGAGCAGTACTTC

J: TRBJ2-3
size: .
D: .
V: TRBV5-4
CDR3: CASSLVAGWSNTQYF
DNA: TGTGCCAGCAGCTTGGTTGCGGGATGGTCTAATACGCAGTATTTT

J: TRBJ1-5
size: .
D: .
V: TRBV28
CDR3: CASSRLTTTQGPQHF
DNA: TGTGCCAGCAGTCGGCTAACGACAACCCAGGGGCCCCAGCATTTT

J: TRBJ1-2
size: .
D: .
V: TRBV4-1
CDR3: CASSQQGGSYGYTF
DNA: TGCGCCAGCAGCCAACAGGGAGGGAGCTATGGCTACACCTTC

J: TRBJ1-2
size: once
D: .
V: TRBV7-9
CDR3: CASRQGPTGYTF
DNA: TGTGCCAGCAGGCAGGGTCCTACAGGCTACACCTTC

J: TRBJ2-7
size: .
D: TRBD2
V: TRBV7-9
CDR3: CASSFGGSSYEQYF
DNA: TGTGCCAGCAGCTTCGGCGGGAGCTCCTACGAGCAGTACTTC

J: TRBJ2-1
size: .
D: TRBD2
V: TRBV6-5
CDR3: CASSLAGGPYNEQFF
DNA: TGTGCCAGCAGTTTGGCGGGAGGGCCTTACAATGAGCAGTTCTTC

J: TRBJ2-3
size: .
D: TRBD2
V: TRBV14
CDR3: CASSYKLAGRTFTDTQYF
DNA: TGTGCCAGCAGCTATAAATTAGCGGGCAGGACGTTCACAGATACGCAGTATTTT

J: TRBJ2-5
size: .
D: .
V: TRBV27
CDR3: CASSLSRGGETQYF
DNA: TGTGCCAGCAGTTTATCAAGGGGTGGCGAGACCCAGTACTTC

J: TRBJ2-3
size: .
D: TRBD1
V: TRBV28
CDR3: CASSYRGRTDTQYF
DNA: TGTGCCAGCAGTTACAGGGGACGGACAGATACGCAGTATTTT

J: TRBJ2-2
size: .
D: TRBD2
V: TRBV25-1
CDR3: CASSEPLAGGPNTGELFF
DNA: TGTGCCAGCAGTGAACCTTTAGCGGGAGGGCCGAACACCGGGGAGCTGTTTTTT

J: TRBJ2-7
size: .
D: TRBD1
V: TRBV5-1
CDR3: CASSLSGTGGHEQYF
DNA: TGCGCCAGCAGCTTATCCGGGACAGGGGGTCACGAGCAGTACTTC

J: TRBJ1-5
size: .
D: .
V: TRBV18
CDR3: CASSPTTGNSNQPQHF
DNA: TGTGCCAGCTCACCAACGACAGGCAATAGCAATCAGCCCCAGCATTTT

J: TRBJ1-1
size: .
D: .
V: TRBV7-7
CDR3: CASSPIPAAVNTEAFF
DNA: TGTGCTAGCAGCCCCATCCCCGCGGCGGTGAACACTGAAGCTTTCTTT

J: TRBJ1-5
size: .
D: .
V: TRBV19
CDR3: CASSLEVGQPQHF
DNA: TGTGCCAGTAGTCTTGAGGTTGGTCAGCCCCAGCATTTT

J: TRBJ2-4
size: .
D: .
V: TRBV19
CDR3: CASSIGVRGSNIQYF
DNA: TGTGCCAGTAGTATAGGGGTGCGGGGTTCAAACATTCAGTACTTC